This record looks at one TCR beta chain sequence and its context. The target of this receptor is not known. Qualities for individual bases were not recorded, and no much larger clone is one base off. The library was built by means of PCR. DNA from cultured CD4+ T cells underwent TCR sequencing with the Oncomine TCR Beta short-read assay at the Johns Hopkins FTIC core. Genomic DNA was extracted from the cultured CD4+ T cells with the QIAamp micro DNA kit. Oncomine TCR Beta libraries from cultured CD4+ T cells were pooled with unique dual indexes and sequenced on an Illumina iSeq 100. The paper's processing steps were these. Non-productive sequences were removed, and CDR3s that did not start with C, did not end with F or W, or were shorter than 7 amino acids were discarded. The MANAFEST web application identified antigen-specific clonotypes by comparing peptide-stimulated wells against reference wells and other culture wells. An FDR below 0.05, an odds ratio above 5, and a productive frequency above 0.1% in at least two of three replicate wells were required for clones to be considered positive. A clonotype counted as cross-reactive if it showed significant expansion both in the SARS-CoV-2 spike wells and in at least one common cold coronavirus spike condition. Using R version 3.6.1, CDR3 homology was evaluated through Levenshtein distances (stringdist) along with unrooted phylogenetic trees (ape). TCRdb reworked the public reads: Q25 trimming with fastp, MiXCR clone assembly, productive beta chains retained. CDR3 protein sequences are deduplicated, and each keeps its most common genes and DNA. None of the V and J calls come from the authors' own analysis; TCRdb made them. The sample yields 20,000 to 30,000 distinct CDR3 sequences; around two thirds were counted once. 7% to 9.5% of the sample belongs to the ten largest clones.

The source of the sample is a study of vaccination and CD4 T cells after COVID-19 (dated by TCRdb to the early 2020s). For context, the study as a whole: Convalescent patients had a positive SARS-CoV-2 result on nasal swab PCR, and of these patients, fewer than ten had mild disease and one had severe disease. Six males and four females were included in the convalescent cohort, with two Hispanic individuals, seven Caucasians, two Asians and one multiracial person represented. Participants got two doses of the Pfizer-BioNTech BNT162b2 vaccine (n=8) or two doses of the Moderna mRNA-1273 vaccine (n=2). Post-COVID blood samples were collected from convalescent patients a median of roughly 100 days after diagnosis, with a range of roughly 35 to 161 days. Post-vaccine blood samples were obtained a median of around 74 days after the second vaccine dose, with a range of roughly 13 to 250 days. The cultures were stimulated with overlapping spike peptide pools from SARS-CoV-2 and from the common cold coronaviruses HCoV-NL63, HCoV-OC43 and HCoV-229E. Control cultures received a CEFX viral epitope pool as the positive control, an HIV-1 Nef peptide pool as the negative control, or no peptide. In 10 COVID-19 convalescent patients and 4 infection-naive healthy vaccine recipients, researchers compared the spike-specific CD4+ TCR repertoire from before mRNA vaccination with the repertoire from after.

Relative to germline, V is missing 6 bases and J is missing 1 base, with 10 bases of the junction outside any gene match. For CDR1 and CDR2, the germline V gene lists ENHRY and SYGVKD. From cysteine to phenylalanine, the CDR3 is 16 amino acids long. Solely the CDR3 DNA is kept, with 48 bases framed from the first base. Summary of the overall study and its limitations: In convalescent patients, a median roughly 87% of post-vaccine SARS-CoV-2-reactive clones were detected only after vaccination, suggesting vaccine-specific priming. In convalescent patients, nearly all vaccine-specific clones (304 of 307) were found to be mono-reactive for SARS-CoV-2 spike rather than cross-reactive with common cold coronaviruses. Only a relatively small number of convalescent patients were included in the study, and early timepoints following natural infection were not analyzed. The median count of SARS-CoV-2-reactive clonotypes went up from 20 to 25 after infection to 30 to 40 after vaccination, although the change was not significant.

The label giving this sample's treatment or condition can be read as: roughly nine-day PBMC culture with coronavirus spike peptide pools or control peptides (ViraFEST assay). The study used the ViraFEST assay, which expanded antigen-specific T cells with peptide pools and then identified expanded clonotypes by TCR sequencing. Positive SARS-CoV-2 PCR tests in the convalescent patients dated from March to December 2020, before Alpha, Beta and Delta variants emerged in the United States. Each well held two million PBMCs cultured with around 10 ug/ml peptide pools in IMDM containing around 5% human AB serum and about 10 IU/ml IL-2. On days 3 and 7, half of the culture medium was replaced with fresh IL-2-containing medium. CD4+ T cells were isolated after 10 days of culture through negative selection using the EasySep CD4+ T cell isolation kit. Ficoll-Paque Plus gradient centrifugation was used to isolate PBMCs from whole blood, and the isolated PBMCs were then either used fresh or cryopreserved at -140C. Each culture condition was generally run in triplicate wells.

The clonotype comes from a human donor who had recovered from COVID-19. Recombination joined TRBV10-3 with TRBJ2-5; 8 bases in between match TRBD2. Material for sequencing was CD4+ T cells from blood, cultured in vitro. The CDR3 here reads CAIRDPSREGQETQYF. The DNA is as follows: TGTGCCATCAGAGACCCCTCACGGGAGGGCCAAGAGACCCAGTACTTC.